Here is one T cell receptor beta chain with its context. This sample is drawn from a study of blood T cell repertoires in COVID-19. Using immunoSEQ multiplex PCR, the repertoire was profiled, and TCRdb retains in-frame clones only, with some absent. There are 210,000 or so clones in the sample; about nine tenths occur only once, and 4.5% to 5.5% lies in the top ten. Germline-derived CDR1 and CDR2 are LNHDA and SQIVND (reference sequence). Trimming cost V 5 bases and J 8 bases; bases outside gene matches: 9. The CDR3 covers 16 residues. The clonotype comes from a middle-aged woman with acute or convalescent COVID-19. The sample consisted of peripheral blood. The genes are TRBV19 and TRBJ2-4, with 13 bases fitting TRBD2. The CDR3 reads CASSLGTSGVEHIQYF. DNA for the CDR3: TGTGCCAGTAGTCTCGGGACTAGCGGGGTGGAACACATTCAGTACTTC.